The rows below give T cell receptor beta chains drawn from one sample of a study of early T cells in non-severe SARS-CoV-2 infection. TCRdb used MiXCR to reprocess the 5' RACE reads, holding one entry per CDR3 protein. The repertoire holds some 66,000 distinct CDR3 sequences, with approximately 9% as singletons. The specimen sequenced was whole blood. These receptors originate from an adult who was a healthcare worker with PCR-confirmed SARS-CoV-2 infection or an uninfected control (not recorded which). Both conserved end residues are part of each CDR3. D genes are given only for firm matches. A row's size may be missing; if present it is once, few, many or a size class.

D: -; J: TRBJ1-2; size: many; V: TRBV4-2; DNA: TGTGCCAGCAGCGGGGACTTAGGCTATGGCTACACCTTC; CDR3: CASSGDLGYGYTF
D: -; J: TRBJ1-1; size: -; V: TRBV11-2; DNA: TGTGCCAGCAGCTTAGCGAACACTGAAGCTTTCTTT; CDR3: CASSLANTEAFF
D: TRBD1; J: TRBJ1-4; size: -; V: TRBV28; DNA: TGTGCCAGCAGACCTCTGCAGGGGGCGCGAGAAAAACTGTTTTTT; CDR3: CASRPLQGAREKLFF
D: -; J: TRBJ2-7; size: few; V: TRBV4-1; DNA: TGCGCCAGCAGCCAAGTTCCAGGCACCTACGAGCAGTACTTC; CDR3: CASSQVPGTYEQYF
D: TRBD2; J: TRBJ2-5; size: once; V: TRBV10-1; DNA: TGCGCCAGCGCTGCCAGCGGGAGGTTAGAGACCCAGTACTTC; CDR3: CASAASGRLETQYF
D: TRBD2; J: TRBJ2-3; size: -; V: TRBV4-2; DNA: TGTGCCAGCAGCCAAGAATCAAGCGGGAGCCTTCCAGCAGATACGCAGTATTTT; CDR3: CASSQESSGSLPADTQYF
D: -; J: TRBJ2-7; size: -; V: TRBV4-1; DNA: TGCGCCAGCAGCCAAAGCCAGGGGCGCTACGAGCAGTACTTC; CDR3: CASSQSQGRYEQYF
D: TRBD1; J: TRBJ2-3; size: -; V: TRBV4-1; DNA: TGCGCCAGCAGCCAGGGACAGTTTCCCGATACGCAGTATTTT; CDR3: CASSQGQFPDTQYF
D: -; J: TRBJ2-2; size: few; V: TRBV24-1; DNA: TGTGCCACCTCAAGGGCGGTCACCGGGGAGCTGTTTTTT; CDR3: CATSRAVTGELFF
D: -; J: TRBJ2-7; size: -; V: TRBV13; DNA: TGTGCCAGCAGCAGCCCTGCCACCGAGGGCCGCTACGAGCAGTACTTC; CDR3: CASSSPATEGRYEQYF
D: TRBD2; J: TRBJ2-1; size: -; V: TRBV5-1; DNA: TGCGCCAGCAGCTTGGATGGGGGAGGGCCGTCCTACAATGAGCAGTTCTTC; CDR3: CASSLDGGGPSYNEQFF
D: TRBD2; J: TRBJ2-1; size: -; V: TRBV19; DNA: TGTGCCAGTAGTATCCGAGCGGGAGCGAGTGAGCAGTTCTTC; CDR3: CASSIRAGASEQFF
D: -; J: TRBJ2-5; size: many; V: TRBV10-3; DNA: TGTGCCATCAGTGAGCTAAGGGAGGAGACCCAGTACTTC; CDR3: CAISELREETQYF
D: TRBD2; J: TRBJ2-7; size: few; V: TRBV6-5; DNA: TGTGCCAGCACCTCGCCGGGGGGAGGCTACGAGCAGTACTTC; CDR3: CASTSPGGGYEQYF
D: -; J: TRBJ2-6; size: few; V: TRBV5-1; DNA: TGCGCCAGCAGCGGCCCTACTAGCATGGAAGGGACGTCGGGGGCCAACGTCCTGACTTTC; CDR3: CASSGPTSMEGTSGANVLTF
D: -; J: TRBJ2-3; size: few; V: TRBV7-2; DNA: TGTGCCAGCAGCTTAGGGACGGGAGCGCCGGGTAGGGAAGATACGCAGTATTTT; CDR3: CASSLGTGAPGREDTQYF
D: -; J: TRBJ2-7; size: many; V: TRBV11-1; DNA: TGTGCCAGCAGCGGTCCCAGGGGAATCTACGAGCAGTACTTC; CDR3: CASSGPRGIYEQYF
D: -; J: TRBJ1-5; size: -; V: TRBV12-3/TRBV12-4; DNA: TGTGCCAGCAGTTTGCACTTACCTGGGTATAGCAATCAGCCCCAGCATTTT; CDR3: CASSLHLPGYSNQPQHF
D: -; J: TRBJ2-1; size: few; V: TRBV18; DNA: TGTGCCAGCTCACCCCCGGGGGCGGCGACCAATGAGCAGTTCTTC; CDR3: CASSPPGAATNEQFF
D: -; J: TRBJ2-4; size: few; V: TRBV29-1; DNA: TGCAGCGTTGAAGTCCCAGGGCGGGACATTCAGTACTTC; CDR3: CSVEVPGRDIQYF
D: TRBD2; J: TRBJ2-5; size: -; V: TRBV5-4; DNA: TGTGCCAGCAGCGTTAAAGCGGGGAAGGAGACCCAGTACTTC; CDR3: CASSVKAGKETQYF
D: -; J: TRBJ2-1; size: many; V: TRBV18; DNA: TGTGCCAGCTCACCACAGGCTATCTCCTACAATGAGCAGTTCTTC; CDR3: CASSPQAISYNEQFF
D: TRBD1; J: TRBJ2-5; size: few; V: TRBV24-1; DNA: TGTGCCACCAGTGACCCGGGACAGGCGCAAGAGACCCAGTACTTC; CDR3: CATSDPGQAQETQYF
D: TRBD1; J: TRBJ2-3; size: few; V: TRBV11-2; DNA: TGTGCCAGCAGCTTAATGAGGGGGCGTACAGATACGCAGTATTTT; CDR3: CASSLMRGRTDTQYF
D: TRBD1; J: TRBJ2-7; size: many; V: TRBV9; DNA: TGTGCCAGCAGCGTAGGAACAGGGGCCCACGAGCAGTACTTC; CDR3: CASSVGTGAHEQYF
D: -; J: TRBJ1-1; size: few; V: TRBV7-9; DNA: TGTGCCAGCAGCGGGGTTCGTGGAGGGAACACTGAAGCTTTCTTT; CDR3: CASSGVRGGNTEAFF
D: -; J: TRBJ1-1; size: few; V: TRBV27; DNA: TGTGCCAGCAGCCGGCCGGGAGTAGTGAACACTGAAGCTTTCTTT; CDR3: CASSRPGVVNTEAFF
D: -; J: TRBJ2-5; size: many; V: TRBV20-1; DNA: TGCAGTGCTAGAGATCATACAGGAGAGACCCAGTACTTC; CDR3: CSARDHTGETQYF
D: -; J: TRBJ2-7; size: few; V: TRBV6-5; DNA: TGTGCCAGCAGTTACCAGCGGCGCTACGAGCAGTACTTC; CDR3: CASSYQRRYEQYF
D: TRBD1; J: TRBJ1-1; size: few; V: TRBV19; DNA: TGTGCCAGTAGTTCTATTCCGGGACAGGGGTCCGGTAACACTGAAGCTTTCTTT; CDR3: CASSSIPGQGSGNTEAFF
D: -; J: TRBJ2-2; size: few; V: TRBV7-9; DNA: TGTGCCAGCAGGCCCTGGGCAGTTTTCAACACCGGGGAGCTGTTTTTT; CDR3: CASRPWAVFNTGELFF
D: TRBD2; J: TRBJ2-3; size: medium-sized; V: TRBV29-1; DNA: TGCAGCGTTGGGGGACTAGCGGAGGGAAGCACAGATACGCAGTATTTT; CDR3: CSVGGLAEGSTDTQYF
D: -; J: TRBJ2-7; size: many; V: TRBV29-1; DNA: TGCAGCGTCCGTACCCCTGGTCGCGAGCAGTACTTC; CDR3: CSVRTPGREQYF
D: TRBD2; J: TRBJ2-1; size: many; V: TRBV20-1; DNA: TGCAGTGCGACTTACAGCGGGAGCACCTCCTACAATGAGCAGTTCTTC; CDR3: CSATYSGSTSYNEQFF
D: -; J: TRBJ1-1; size: many; V: TRBV5-5; DNA: TGTGCCAGCAGCGGTGCGGGGGCAGGGGTTCTCCCGAACACTGAAGCTTTCTTT; CDR3: CASSGAGAGVLPNTEAFF
D: TRBD1; J: TRBJ1-5; size: few; V: TRBV3-1; DNA: TGTGCCAGCAGCCAGGGACAGGGAAATCAGCCCCAGCATTTT; CDR3: CASSQGQGNQPQHF
D: TRBD2; J: TRBJ2-3; size: few; V: TRBV4-3; DNA: TGCGCCAGCAGCCAAGAATTTGGCGGGAGCTTCCCAGATACGCAGTATTTT; CDR3: CASSQEFGGSFPDTQYF
D: -; J: TRBJ2-2; size: many; V: TRBV20-1; DNA: TGCAGTGCTAGTGCGGAGGCTAGTACTCCCACCGGGGAGCTGTTTTTT; CDR3: CSASAEASTPTGELFF
D: -; J: TRBJ2-2; size: many; V: TRBV7-6; DNA: TGTGCCAGCAGCTTCCAGCGGAACACCGGGGAGCTGTTTTTT; CDR3: CASSFQRNTGELFF
D: -; J: TRBJ2-7; size: many; V: TRBV20-1; DNA: TGCAGTGCTCAGATGCCTGGGGGCGCGACTCTACACTACGAGCAGTACTTC; CDR3: CSAQMPGGATLHYEQYF
D: -; J: TRBJ1-1; size: few; V: TRBV25-1; DNA: TGTGCCAGCAGTGATCGGGGGAACACTGAAGCTTTCTTT; CDR3: CASSDRGNTEAFF
D: -; J: TRBJ2-7; size: few; V: TRBV7-6; DNA: TGTGCCAGCAGCTTAGCCCCACAGGGAGCCTACGAGCAGTACTTC; CDR3: CASSLAPQGAYEQYF
D: -; J: TRBJ1-2; size: few; V: TRBV25-1; DNA: TGTGCCAGCAGTGGATTGGGTCGATTGGGGGGCTACACCTTC; CDR3: CASSGLGRLGGYTF
D: TRBD2; J: TRBJ2-1; size: many; V: TRBV7-2; DNA: TGTGCCAGCAGGGCCCCCTCTAGCGGGAGCCAGCGATCGCAGTTCTTC; CDR3: CASRAPSSGSQRSQFF
D: TRBD1; J: TRBJ1-2; size: many; V: TRBV3-1; DNA: TGTGCCAGCAGCCCCCGACAGGGGGAAGGCTACACCTTC; CDR3: CASSPRQGEGYTF
D: TRBD1; J: TRBJ2-1; size: -; V: TRBV29-1; DNA: TGCAGCGTTGCCGGGACAGGGGTTCGGACTGAGCAGTTCTTC; CDR3: CSVAGTGVRTEQFF
D: -; J: TRBJ1-1; size: many; V: TRBV29-1; DNA: TGCAGCGTTGAAAGGGCCACTGAAGCTTTCTTT; CDR3: CSVERATEAFF
D: -; J: TRBJ2-7; size: many; V: TRBV27; DNA: TGTGCCAGCAGTTTAAGTTGGGCAGGGACCTACGAGCAGTACTTC; CDR3: CASSLSWAGTYEQYF
D: TRBD1; J: TRBJ1-3; size: few; V: TRBV5-1; DNA: TGCGCCAGCAGCCCCGGACAGGGGGGGAACACCATATATTTT; CDR3: CASSPGQGGNTIYF
D: -; J: TRBJ2-1; size: -; V: TRBV24-1; DNA: TGTGCCACCAGTGATTCTGACTACAATGAGCAGTTCTTC; CDR3: CATSDSDYNEQFF
D: -; J: TRBJ2-7; size: few; V: TRBV20-1; DNA: TGCAGTGCTAGAGGGCGGTCAGACGAGCAGTACTTC; CDR3: CSARGRSDEQYF
D: -; J: TRBJ2-1; size: -; V: TRBV20-1; DNA: TGCAGTGCAAGACCGTTGGCGGTTTACAATGAGCAGTTCTTC; CDR3: CSARPLAVYNEQFF
D: -; J: TRBJ1-5; size: -; V: TRBV7-2; DNA: TGTGCCAGCAGCTTATGGGGTTCCGAGCCCCAGCATTTT; CDR3: CASSLWGSEPQHF
D: -; J: TRBJ2-7; size: many; V: TRBV6-2/TRBV6-3; DNA: TGTGCCAGCAGTTTCCTTCTGGGCTACGAGCAGTACTTC; CDR3: CASSFLLGYEQYF
D: -; J: TRBJ1-3; size: -; V: TRBV7-2; DNA: TGTGCCAGCAGGAGAGGGCGAGGAAACACCATATATTTT; CDR3: CASRRGRGNTIYF
D: -; J: TRBJ2-1; size: many; V: TRBV29-1; DNA: TGCAGCTGGATGGGGGAGAAGGCCTACAATGAGCAGTTCTTC; CDR3: CSWMGEKAYNEQFF
D: TRBD1; J: TRBJ2-7; size: -; V: TRBV7-2; DNA: TGTGCCAGCAGCTTGAGACAGGGGGCCTACGAGCAGTACTTC; CDR3: CASSLRQGAYEQYF
D: -; J: TRBJ2-1; size: few; V: TRBV29-1; DNA: TGCAGCGTTTCCGGACTGGCGTGGAGCTCCTACAATGAGCAGTTCTTC; CDR3: CSVSGLAWSSYNEQFF
D: -; J: TRBJ1-1; size: -; V: TRBV18; DNA: TGTGCCAGCTCACCAGGATGGCAGGGTGAAGCTTTCTTT; CDR3: CASSPGWQGEAFF
D: -; J: TRBJ2-4; size: -; V: TRBV4-2; DNA: TGTGCCAGCAGCCAAGATCACGGGGGCTCGGCCAAAAACATTCAGTACTTC; CDR3: CASSQDHGGSAKNIQYF